The TCR beta chain under discussion was sequenced for a study of cytomegalovirus exposure and HLA in healthy donors. PCR employed 60 Vbeta and 13 Jbeta primers. The assay was immunoSEQ multiplex PCR, and TCRdb's table has in-frame clones only and misses some. The table has around 230,000 clones, more than 75% seen once. This CDR3 comprises 15 residues. The germline V and J ends were trimmed by 0 bases and 7 bases, with 10 bases remaining between them. The germline CDR1 and CDR2 sequences are LGHNA and YNFKEQ. This receptor was taken from a girl aged 2 to 10 in good health and CMV-seronegative. The chain has TRBV4-2 and TRBJ1-6; D perhaps matches TRBD1 (5 bases). Sample: PBMCs. In DNA, the CDR3 is TGTGCCAGCAGCCAAGACCTGACAGTAAATTCACCCCTCCACTTT. It codes for CASSQDLTVNSPLHF.